The 17 T cell receptor beta chains below were found in one sample sequenced in a study of radiation and T cells in renal cell carcinoma. Generated by immunoSEQ multiplex PCR, the TCRdb table keeps only in-frame clones and is missing some. The data contain more than 65,000 clones, around 86% of them singletons. Noted time point: blood 2 weeks post-SBRT. As to treatment: 15 Gy SBRT to primary tumor, nephrectomy 4 weeks later. The sample here was blood, taken from a patient whose treatment included radiotherapy and nephrectomy. Every receptor here comes from a woman in her forties or fifties with renal cell carcinoma.

The J gene is TRBJ1-3, the V gene TRBV5-1; 7 bases map to TRBD1. CDR1 and CDR2 (germline): SGHRS, YFSETQ. This CDR3 is built from 15 residues. The ends lost 0 bases at V and 6 bases at J; junction bases unmatched: 6. The CDR3 DNA reads as TGCGCCAGCAGCTTGGATTTAGGGGGCTCAAACACCATATATTTT. Translating gives CASSLDLGGSNTIYF.

The rearrangement links TRBV4-3 to TRBJ1-1; 12 positions match TRBD1. The CDR3 extends over 19 amino acids. With 2 bases clipped from V and 4 bases from J, the junction kept 14 bases outside the gene matches. CDR1 is LGHNA, CDR2 YSLEER, per germline. The CDR3 coding sequence is TGCGCCAGCAGCCAATATTTTGGGGGACAGGGGGCTGGGGGCACTGAAGCTTTCTTT. It encodes CASSQYFGGQGAGGTEAFF.

A note on this clone: The junction does not match germline at one end; this may be a read error. The rearrangement joins TRBV6-5 to TRBJ2-2, with D possibly TRBD1 on 6 matching bases. The germline CDR1 and CDR2 sequences are MNHEY and SVGAGI. The CDR3 has 13 amino acids. The CDR3 region has the DNA TGTGCCGGCAGCCTGGACAGCACCGGGGAGCTGTTTTTT. Amino acid sequence: CAGSLDSTGELFF.

The chain employs TRBV6-6 and TRBJ2-2; unclear D gene. This CDR3 is 15 amino acids long. From germline, CDR1 is MNHNY and CDR2 SVGAGI (reference sequence). Trimming shortened V by 4 bases and J by 4 bases, and 13 bases separated the two germline ends. The CDR3 DNA sequence: TGTGCCAGCAGTTCCCGTCTTACAGCCACCGGGGAGCTGTTTTTT. Its protein is CASSSRLTATGELFF.

The chain links TRBV9 to TRBJ2-7; 9 bases map to TRBD1. This CDR3 has 14 amino acids. Germline V gives CDR1 SGDLS, CDR2 YYNGEE. Unmatched junction bases numbered 1, after V lost 0 bases and J lost 3 bases. CDR3 in DNA: TGTGCCAGCAGCGTAGCGGACAGGGGCTACGAGCAGTACTTC. Translated, it gives CASSVADRGYEQYF.

The chain couples TRBV28 to TRBJ2-2; a possible D gene is TRBD2 (6 bases). Germline V gives CDR1 MDHEN, CDR2 SYDVKM. The CDR3 has 16 residues. V dropped 6 bases and J dropped 2 bases, with 16 bases sitting between them. This CDR3 is CASSPHGEENTGELFF. DNA of the CDR3: TGTGCCAGCAGCCCCCATGGGGAGGAAAACACCGGGGAGCTGTTTTTT.

J is TRBJ2-7 and V is TRBV6-5; 8 bases agree with TRBD1. CDR3 length: 15 amino acids. The germline gives CDR1 MNHEY, CDR2 SVGAGI. V lost 6 bases to trimming and J lost 0 bases; unmatched junction nucleotides: 7. The CDR3 DNA follows: TGTGCCAGCAGGCAGACAGGGGCACTCTCCTACGAGCAGTACTTC. Translation gives CASRQTGALSYEQYF.

This clone was recorded a few times. The V gene is TRBV6-5, the J gene TRBJ2-4, with D uncertain. V lost 2 bases and J lost 9, with 11 bases in between. CDR1 and CDR2 from the germline V gene are MNHEY and SVGAGI. This CDR3 has 13 amino acids. The CDR3 reads CASSYGQEGIQYF. The CDR3 nucleotides read TGTGCCAGCAGTTACGGGCAGGAAGGCATTCAGTACTTC.

The V and J genes are TRBV19 and TRBJ2-3; D tentatively reads TRBD1 or TRBD2 (5 bases each). The CDR3 consists of 14 residues. Per the germline V gene, CDR1 is LNHDA and CDR2 is SQIVND (reference sequence). Trimming removed 6 bases at V and 0 bases at J, with 10 bases between. The CDR3 sequence is CASRRGDSTDTQYF. CDR3 bases: TGTGCCAGTAGGAGAGGGGATAGCACAGATACGCAGTATTTT.

CDR3 coding DNA: TGTGCCAGCAGCTTAGTCGGGACAGAAACTAAAAGAAACACCATATATTTT. Its protein product is CASSLVGTETKRNTIYF. The rearrangement uses TRBV7-6 and TRBJ1-3, with 7 bases matching TRBD1. The CDR3 runs 17 residues. Germline-derived CDR1 and CDR2 are SGHVS and FNYEAQ. V shed 1 base and J 5 bases; nucleotides not matched to a gene: 11.

This chain joins TRBV6-4 and TRBJ1-6; D uncertain. The CDR3 is made up of 14 amino acids. Between the trimmed V and J ends, which lost 6 bases and 4 bases, there was a span of 10 bases. From germline, CDR1 is MRHNA and CDR2 SNTAGT. The CDR3 region has the DNA TGTGCCAGCAGCACAACTCCTTATAATTCACCCCTCCACTTT. Translation: CASSTTPYNSPLHF.

The V and J genes are TRBV7-2 and TRBJ1-1; D not certain. The V and J ends lost 5 bases and 2 bases respectively, with 9 bases between them. This CDR3 is 13 amino acids long. The V gene's germline CDR1 is SGHTA and CDR2 FQGNSA. The CDR3 region is CASSPGGNTEAFF. For the CDR3, the DNA is TGTGCCAGCAGCCCCGGCGGAAACACTGAAGCTTTCTTT.

The V call is TRBV27, the J call TRBJ2-6, with 12 positions matching TRBD1. Germline V gene data show CDR1 as MNHEY and CDR2 as SMNVEV (reference sequence). The CDR3 is made up of 17 amino acids. After removal of 3 bases from V and 4 bases from J, the junction contained 4 bases not matched to a gene. CDR3 DNA: TGTGCCAGCAGTTTCCGGGACAGGGGGCTCGGGGCCAACGTCCTGACTTTC. Encoded protein: CASSFRDRGLGANVLTF.

The chain employs TRBV7-2 and TRBJ2-3; 10 bases are a match to TRBD2. From germline, CDR1 is SGHTA and CDR2 FQGNSA. The CDR3 loop spans 14 amino acids. V lost 8 bases and J lost 5; bases outside the gene matches: 7. CDR3 region: CASGKTSGEDTQYF. CDR3 sequence (DNA): TGTGCCAGCGGAAAAACTAGCGGGGAAGATACGCAGTATTTT.

The chain recombines TRBV4-3 with TRBJ2-3; 8 bases are a match to TRBD2. The CDR3 contains 13 residues. Germline V gene lookup returns CDR1 LGHNA and CDR2 YSLEER. J gave up 13 bases and V 0 bases, and 6 bases lay outside the gene matches. CDR3 protein: CASSQDPGREKYF. For the CDR3, the DNA is TGCGCCAGCAGCCAAGACCCCGGGAGGGAGAAGTATTTT.

In this sample, this clone turned up once. The CDR3 nucleotides read TGTGCCAGCAGTCCCCTGACAGGAACTGAAGCTTTCTTT. It translates to CASSPLTGTEAFF. This sequence joins TRBV27 and TRBJ1-1; TRBD1 is a possible D gene (6 bases). This CDR3 has 13 amino acids. Germline V gene data show CDR1 as MNHEY and CDR2 as SMNVEV (reference sequence). V was cut by 5 bases and J by 5 bases, with 12 bases left in between.

The rearrangement uses TRBV6-5 and TRBJ2-2; a possible D gene is TRBD2 (5 bases). V gave up 7 bases and J gave up 6 bases, with 18 bases separating them. Germline V gives CDR1 MNHEY, CDR2 SVGAGI. CDR3 length: 15 amino acids. CDR3 loop: CASKIPGRAPGELFF. The CDR3, as DNA: TGTGCCAGCAAAATTCCGGGAAGGGCCCCCGGGGAGCTGTTTTTT.